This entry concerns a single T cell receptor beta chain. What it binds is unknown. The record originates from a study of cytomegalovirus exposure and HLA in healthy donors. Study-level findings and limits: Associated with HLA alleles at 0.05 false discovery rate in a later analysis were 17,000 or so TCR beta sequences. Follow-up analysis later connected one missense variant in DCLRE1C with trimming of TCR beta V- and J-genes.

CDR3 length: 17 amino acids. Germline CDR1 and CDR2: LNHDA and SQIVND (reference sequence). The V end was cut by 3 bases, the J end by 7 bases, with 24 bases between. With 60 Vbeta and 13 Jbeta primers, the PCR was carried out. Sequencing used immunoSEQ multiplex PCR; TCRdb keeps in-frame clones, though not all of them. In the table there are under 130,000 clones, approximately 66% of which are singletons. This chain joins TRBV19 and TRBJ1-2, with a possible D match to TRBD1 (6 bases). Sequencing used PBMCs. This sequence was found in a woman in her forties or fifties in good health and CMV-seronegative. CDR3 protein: CASSIGSPQRGAAGYTF. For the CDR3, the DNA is TGTGCCAGTAGTATCGGGTCCCCTCAGCGGGGGGCAGCTGGCTACACCTTC. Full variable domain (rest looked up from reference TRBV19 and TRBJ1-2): DGGITQSPKYLFRKEGQNVTLSCEQNLNHDAMYWYRQDPGQGLRLIYYSQIVNDFQKGDIAEGYSVSREKKESFPLTVTSAQKNPTAFYLCASSIGSPQRGAAGYTFGSGTRLTVV.